The 30 T cell receptor beta chains in this list originate from one sample, sequenced in a study of resident and recirculating memory T cells in vitiligo. Measured with immunoSEQ multiplex PCR; TCRdb has only the in-frame clones, and not every one. In the table there are approximately 69,000 clones, about nine tenths of which are singletons. Sequenced sample: blood. The receptors were gathered from a male donor with vitiligo.

V gene TRBV7-9 combines with J gene TRBJ2-1, with D tentatively TRBD2 (5 bases). Trimming shortened V by 2 bases and J by 5 bases, and 22 bases separated the two germline ends. Germline CDR1 is SEHNR and CDR2 is FQNEAQ (reference sequence). The CDR3 spans 18 residues. The CDR3 DNA reads as TGTGCCAGCAGCTTAAGATTCGAGCGGAGCAAGCTTAACAATGAGCAGTTCTTC. It encodes CASSLRFERSKLNNEQFF.

The J gene is TRBJ1-2, the V gene TRBV5-4, with unresolved D. Germline-derived CDR1 and CDR2 are SGHNT and YYREEE (reference sequence). The CDR3 is 14 amino acids. The V end lost 0 bases, the J end lost 5 bases, and 11 bases lay between the germline ends. The CDR3 DNA reads TGTGCCAGCAGCTTGGACGGGGAAGGATATGGCTACACCTTC. Translating gives CASSLDGEGYGYTF.

V usage is TRBV7-9 and J usage is TRBJ2-3; TRBD1 matches at 7 bases. Germline loops: CDR1 SEHNR, CDR2 FQNEAQ (reference sequence). The CDR3 covers 13 residues. The V and J ends lost 8 bases and 4 bases, in that order; junction bases with no gene match: 6. The CDR3 protein is CASPEGAADTQYF. CDR3 coding DNA: TGTGCCAGCCCCGAGGGGGCCGCAGATACGCAGTATTTT.

This clone came up once. V and J are TRBV28 and TRBJ2-4; 9 nucleotides match TRBD2. Unmatched junction bases numbered 6, after V lost 6 bases and J lost 6 bases. Germline-derived CDR1 and CDR2 are MDHEN and SYDVKM. The CDR3 runs 14 residues. CDR3 region: CASSRASGVNIQYF. The CDR3 coding sequence is TGTGCCAGCAGCCGGGCTAGCGGGGTAAACATTCAGTACTTC.

This sequence joins TRBV4-1 and TRBJ1-5; 8 bases line up with TRBD1. V shed 5 bases, J shed 5 bases, and the junction held 8 bases outside the gene matches. Germline V gene sequence: CDR1 MGHRA, CDR2 YSYEKL. The CDR3 has 15 amino acids. The CDR3 DNA reads as TGCGCCAGCAGCTCTAAACCAGGGGGCGATCAGCCCCAGCATTTT. This encodes CASSSKPGGDQPQHF.

J is TRBJ2-7 and V is TRBV28; 7 bases are shared with TRBD2. The length of the CDR3 is 15 residues. V lost 2 bases to trimming and J lost 3 bases; unmatched junction nucleotides: 7. Germline lookup yields CDR1 MDHEN and CDR2 SYDVKM. The CDR3 spells CASSLAGEGDYEQYF. CDR3 coding DNA: TGTGCCAGCAGTTTAGCGGGGGAAGGGGACTACGAGCAGTACTTC.

The J gene is TRBJ1-1, the V gene TRBV11-2; D is perhaps TRBD1 (6 bases). V gave up 1 base and J gave up 1 base, with 10 bases separating them. Germline V gene data show CDR1 as SGHAT and CDR2 as FQNNGV. This CDR3 contains 15 residues. In nucleotides, the CDR3 is TGTGCCAGCAGCTTAGGGACAGCTGGGAACACTGAAGCTTTCTTT. Its translation is CASSLGTAGNTEAFF.

The J gene is TRBJ1-2, the V gene TRBV4-3, with a possible D match to TRBD1 (6 bases). This CDR3 has 16 amino acids. V was shortened by 1 base and J by 3 bases, with 15 bases between the two germline ends. Germline V gives CDR1 LGHNA, CDR2 YSLEER. This CDR3 is CASSQGTDPKYYGYTF. The CDR3 DNA is TGCGCCAGCAGCCAAGGGACAGACCCCAAATACTATGGCTACACCTTC.

The chain recombines TRBV28 with TRBJ1-1; D perhaps matches TRBD1 (5 bases). Germline V gene sequence: CDR1 MDHEN, CDR2 SYDVKM. The CDR3 has 15 amino acids. The CDR3 region has the DNA TGTGTCACTTTAGGGGCGGACGGCAGAGACACTGAAGCTTTCTTT. Protein product: CVTLGADGRDTEAFF.

The chain couples TRBV4-3 to TRBJ1-2; 8 bases align to TRBD1. This CDR3 spans 15 amino acids. V gave up 4 bases and J gave up 6 bases; unmatched junction bases: 10. CDR1 is LGHNA and CDR2 is YSLEER in the germline V gene. The chain's CDR3 is CASSPGQARGNGYTF. CDR3 bases: TGCGCCAGCAGCCCGGGACAGGCCCGGGGGAATGGCTACACCTTC.

This clone was counted only a few times. The chain is built from TRBV5-1 and TRBJ1-6; 8 nucleotides match TRBD1. The CDR3 is 13 amino acids. Germline loops: CDR1 SGHRS, CDR2 YFSETQ. Trimming removed 3 bases from V and 11 bases from J; junction bases left unmatched: 4. The CDR3 nucleotides are TGCGCCAGCAGCTGGACAGGGCAAACACCCCTCCACTTT. This codes for CASSWTGQTPLHF.

The rearrangement joins TRBV7-9 to TRBJ2-2, with 11 nucleotides matching TRBD1. J lost 5 bases, V lost 4 bases, and 3 bases had no gene match. The CDR3 is 15 amino acids. CDR1 is SEHNR and CDR2 is FQNEAQ in the germline V gene (reference sequence). In nucleotides, the CDR3 is TGTGCCAGCAGCTCCCGGGACAGGGGGACCGGGGAGCTGTTTTTT. Protein sequence: CASSSRDRGTGELFF.

The V call is TRBV9, the J call TRBJ1-1, with unresolved D. Germline V gene sequence: CDR1 SGDLS, CDR2 YYNGEE. CDR3 length equals 13 residues. V lost 3 bases to trimming and J lost 1 base, with 7 bases between them. In DNA form, the CDR3 reads TGTGCCAGCAGCGCGAACTCGAACACTGAAGCTTTCTTT. It encodes CASSANSNTEAFF.

The chain is built from TRBV7-3 and TRBJ2-1; 11 nucleotides match TRBD1. The V gene's germline CDR1 is SGHTA and CDR2 FQGTGA. The CDR3 runs to 16 residues. Trimming removed 6 bases from V and 5 bases from J; junction bases left unmatched: 9. DNA of the CDR3: TGTGCCAGCAGTAAGCCTGGACAGGGGGCCAACAATGAGCAGTTCTTC. It codes for CASSKPGQGANNEQFF.

V usage is TRBV5-1 and J usage is TRBJ1-1; D remains unclear. The V and J ends lost 1 base and 0 bases respectively, with 10 bases between them. Germline CDR1 and CDR2: SGHRS and YFSETQ. The CDR3 extends over 15 amino acids. CDR3 sequence reads: CASSLSGGVNTEAFF. The CDR3, as DNA: TGCGCCAGCAGCTTGTCTGGAGGAGTGAACACTGAAGCTTTCTTT.

The rearrangement links TRBV7-9 to TRBJ1-5, with 7 bases identical to TRBD1. CDR3 size: 19 residues. Trimming took 5 bases from V and 6 from J; bases not matched to a gene: 22. Germline loops: CDR1 SEHNR, CDR2 FQNEAQ (reference sequence). CDR3 coding DNA: TGTGCCAGCAGCCAAGCGGGGGGCGACCGACAGGGATCCCCTCAGCCCCAGCATTTT. Its translation is CASSQAGGDRQGSPQPQHF.

The rearrangement joins TRBV2 to TRBJ2-7; TRBD1 agrees at 9 bases. CDR3 length: 12 residues. Losses at the gene ends were 6 bases for V and 6 bases for J; bases not matched to a gene: 3. The germline CDR1 and CDR2 sequences are SNHLY and FYNNEI. The CDR3 spells CASRGTGREQYF. The CDR3 nucleotides are TGTGCCAGCAGAGGGACAGGGCGCGAGCAGTACTTC.

The chain links TRBV29-1 to TRBJ1-1; D remains ambiguous. V was trimmed by 3 bases and J by 3 bases, leaving 11 bases between them. This CDR3 spans 13 amino acids. The germline V gene encodes CDR1 SQVTM and CDR2 ANQGSEA. Here the CDR3 DNA reads TGCAGCGTTGAGGCAGGCAGATACACTGAAGCTTTCTTT. Translating gives CSVEAGRYTEAFF.

This rearrangement joins TRBV9 to TRBJ2-3, with 8 positions matching TRBD2. V was pared by 0 bases and J by 2 bases, with 5 bases of the junction left unmatched. This CDR3 region has 16 residues. The germline V gene encodes CDR1 SGDLS and CDR2 YYNGEE. CDR3 residues: CASSVVHGGATDTQYF. CDR3 nucleotides: TGTGCCAGCAGCGTAGTGCACGGGGGGGCCACAGATACGCAGTATTTT.

This chain connects TRBV30 to TRBJ2-7; a possible D gene is TRBD1 (6 bases). V dropped 2 bases and J dropped 6 bases, with 11 bases sitting between them. The CDR3 covers 12 residues. Per germline, CDR1 GTSNPN and CDR2 SVGIG (reference sequence). In DNA form, the CDR3 reads TGTGCCTGGAGTCCGACAGGAACCGAGCAGTACTTC. Protein product: CAWSPTGTEQYF.

The chain has TRBV4-2 and TRBJ2-2, with a weak D call TRBD1 (5 bases). This CDR3 is built from 16 residues. V lost 2 bases and J 6 bases, leaving 16 bases between the germline ends. CDR1 LGHNA and CDR2 YNFKEQ come from the germline V gene. CDR3 in amino acids: CASSQSLGAGAGELFF. CDR3 DNA: TGTGCCAGCAGCCAATCCTTAGGGGCTGGAGCCGGGGAGCTGTTTTTT.

The chain couples TRBV7-9 to TRBJ2-5; 8 nucleotides align to TRBD2. Germline assignment: CDR1 SEHNR and CDR2 FQNEAQ (reference sequence). The CDR3 loop spans 17 amino acids. V was clipped by 2 bases and J by 0 bases; unmatched bases: 8. The CDR3 spells CASSLSPRGGHQETQYF. The DNA for the CDR3 is TGTGCCAGCAGCTTATCCCCCCGGGGGGGACACCAAGAGACCCAGTACTTC.

This chain's CDR3 is CAMKGTGIEGTSQPQHF. DNA for the CDR3: TGTGCCATGAAAGGGACAGGGATTGAAGGCACGAGTCAGCCCCAGCATTTT. V usage is TRBV6-4 and J usage is TRBJ1-5; 9 nucleotides match TRBD1. Looked up from germline, CDR1 is MRHNA and CDR2 is SNTAGT. The CDR3 is 17 amino acids. V lost 10 bases, J lost 6 bases, and 19 bases stayed unmatched.

The count of this clone is one. This chain joins TRBV19 and TRBJ2-1; maybe TRBD1 (6 bases). Deletions cut 5 bases from V and 9 bases from J, with 17 bases between. Germline-derived CDR1 and CDR2 are LNHDA and SQIVND (reference sequence). The CDR3 runs to 14 residues. CDR3 DNA: TGTGCCAGTAGTCCCCGGACAGATCGGAGTGAGCAGTTCTTC. Translating it yields CASSPRTDRSEQFF.

As DNA, the CDR3 is TGTGCCACCAGCAGATCCCCGGGGGGGGGTGGCCAAGAGACCCAGTACTTC. Translation gives CATSRSPGGGGQETQYF. The genes are TRBV15 and TRBJ2-5; TRBD2 matches 8 bases. Trimming cost V 2 bases and J 1 base; bases outside gene matches: 9. The CDR3 consists of 17 residues. The germline CDR1 and CDR2 sequences are LNHNV and YYDKDF (reference sequence).

This CDR3 is CASGQGDSRKLFF. CDR3 sequence (DNA): TGCGCCAGCGGACAGGGGGACAGTAGAAAACTGTTTTTT. The rearrangement uses TRBV10-2 and TRBJ1-4; 10 bases are a match to TRBD1. From germline, CDR1 is WSHSY and CDR2 SAAADI. Trimming cost V 8 bases and J 10 bases; bases outside gene matches: 7. This CDR3 has 13 amino acids.

The chain combines TRBV7-6 with TRBJ2-5, with D unclear. The V gene's germline CDR1 is SGHVS and CDR2 FNYEAQ. The length of the CDR3 is 11 residues. The ends were cut back, 5 bases at V and 5 bases at J, with 6 bases in the middle. The CDR3 spells CASSPGETQYF. The CDR3 region has the DNA TGTGCCAGCAGCCCCGGGGAGACCCAGTACTTC.

The V call is TRBV5-4, the J call TRBJ2-1; TRBD2 matches at 15 bases. V lost 4 bases to trimming and J lost 3 bases; unmatched junction nucleotides: 5. CDR1 is SGHNT, CDR2 YYREEE, per germline (reference sequence). The length of the CDR3 is 17 residues. This CDR3 is CASSPGLAGGSYNEQFF. CDR3 DNA: TGTGCCAGCAGCCCGGGACTAGCGGGGGGAAGCTACAATGAGCAGTTCTTC. The full variable domain, completed using reference TRBV5-4 and TRBJ2-1, is ETGVTQSPTHLIKTRGQQVTLRCSSQSGHNTVSWYQQALGQGPQFIFQYYREEENGRGNFPPRFSGLQFPNYSSELNVNALELDDSALYLCASSPGLAGGSYNEQFFGPGTRLTVL.

The chain uses TRBV6-1 and TRBJ1-2; TRBD1 aligns across 8 bases. The CDR3 extends over 16 amino acids. CDR1 is MNHNS and CDR2 is SASEGT in the germline V gene. The junction had 10 bases not matched to a gene; V was cut back by 4 bases and J by 3 bases. CDR3 protein: CASSAKPDRADYGYTF. CDR3 DNA: TGTGCCAGCAGTGCAAAACCGGACAGGGCGGACTATGGCTACACCTTC.

The chain couples TRBV7-2 to TRBJ2-2; a weak D match, TRBD1 (6 bases). This CDR3 has 16 residues. With 3 bases removed from V and 2 bases from J, the gap between germline ends came to 13 bases. Germline V gene data show CDR1 as SGHTA and CDR2 as FQGNSA. The chain's CDR3 is CASSLGTGTNTGELFF. Here the CDR3 DNA reads TGTGCCAGCAGCTTGGGGACCGGGACAAACACCGGGGAGCTGTTTTTT.